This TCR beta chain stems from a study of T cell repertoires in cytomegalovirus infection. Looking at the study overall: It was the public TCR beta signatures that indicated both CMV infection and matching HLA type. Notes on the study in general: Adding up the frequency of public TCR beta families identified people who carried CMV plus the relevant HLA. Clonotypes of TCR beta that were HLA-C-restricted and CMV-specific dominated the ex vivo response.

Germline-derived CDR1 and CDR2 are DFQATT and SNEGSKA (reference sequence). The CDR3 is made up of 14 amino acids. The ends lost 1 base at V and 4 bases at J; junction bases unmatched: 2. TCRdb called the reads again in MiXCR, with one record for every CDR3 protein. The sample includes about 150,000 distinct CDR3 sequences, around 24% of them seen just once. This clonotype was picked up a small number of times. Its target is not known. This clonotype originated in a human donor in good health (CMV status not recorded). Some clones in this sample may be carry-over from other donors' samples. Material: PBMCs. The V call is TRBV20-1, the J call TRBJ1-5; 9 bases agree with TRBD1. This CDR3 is CSARGDRVNQPQHF. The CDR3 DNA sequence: TGCAGTGCTAGAGGGGACAGGGTAAATCAGCCCCAGCATTTT.